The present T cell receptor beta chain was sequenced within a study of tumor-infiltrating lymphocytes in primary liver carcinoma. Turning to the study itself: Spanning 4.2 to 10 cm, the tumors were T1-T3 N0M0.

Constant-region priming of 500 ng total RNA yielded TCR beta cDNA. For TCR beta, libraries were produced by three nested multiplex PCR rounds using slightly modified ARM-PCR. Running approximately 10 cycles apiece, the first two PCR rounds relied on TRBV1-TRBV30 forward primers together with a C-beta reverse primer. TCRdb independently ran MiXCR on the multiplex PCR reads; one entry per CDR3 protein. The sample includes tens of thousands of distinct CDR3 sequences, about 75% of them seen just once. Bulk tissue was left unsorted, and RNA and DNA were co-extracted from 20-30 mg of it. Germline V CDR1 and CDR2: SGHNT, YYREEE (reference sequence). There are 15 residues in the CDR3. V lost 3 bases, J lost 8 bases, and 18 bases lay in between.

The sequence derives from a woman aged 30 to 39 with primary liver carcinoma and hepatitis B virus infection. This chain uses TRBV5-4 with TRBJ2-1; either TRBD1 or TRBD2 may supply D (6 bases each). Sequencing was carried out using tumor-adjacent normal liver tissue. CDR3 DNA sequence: TGTGCCAGCAGCTCAGAGGGGGGAGGCCTTGATGAGCAGTTCTTC. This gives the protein CASSSEGGGLDEQFF.